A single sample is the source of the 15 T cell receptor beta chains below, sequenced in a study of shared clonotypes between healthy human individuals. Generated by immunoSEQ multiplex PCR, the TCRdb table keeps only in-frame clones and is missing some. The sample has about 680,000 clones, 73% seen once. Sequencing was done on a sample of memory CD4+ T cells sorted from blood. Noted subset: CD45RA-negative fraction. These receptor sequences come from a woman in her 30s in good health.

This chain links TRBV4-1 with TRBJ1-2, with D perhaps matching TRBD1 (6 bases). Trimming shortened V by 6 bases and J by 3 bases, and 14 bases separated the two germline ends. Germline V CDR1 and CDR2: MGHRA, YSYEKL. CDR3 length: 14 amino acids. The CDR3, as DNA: TGCGCCAGCAGAAGAGGGGGGGGCGACTATGGCTACACCTTC. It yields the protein CASRRGGGDYGYTF.

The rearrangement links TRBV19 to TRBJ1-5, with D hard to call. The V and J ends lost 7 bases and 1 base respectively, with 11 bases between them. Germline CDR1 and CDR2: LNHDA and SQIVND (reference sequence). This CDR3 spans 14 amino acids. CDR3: CASTLSNSNQPQHF. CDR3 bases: TGTGCCAGTACCCTATCCAACAGCAATCAGCCCCAGCATTTT.

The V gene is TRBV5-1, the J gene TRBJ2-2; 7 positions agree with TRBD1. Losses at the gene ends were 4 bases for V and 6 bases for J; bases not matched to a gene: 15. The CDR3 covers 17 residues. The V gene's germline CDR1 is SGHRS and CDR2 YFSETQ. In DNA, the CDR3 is TGCGCCAGCAGCACCACCGGGACAAGGGGGACAGCCGGGGAGCTGTTTTTT. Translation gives CASSTTGTRGTAGELFF.

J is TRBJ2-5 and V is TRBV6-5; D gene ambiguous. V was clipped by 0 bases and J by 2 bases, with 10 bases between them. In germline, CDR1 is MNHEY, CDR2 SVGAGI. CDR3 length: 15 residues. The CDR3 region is CASSYSIGRQETQYF. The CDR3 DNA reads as TGTGCCAGCAGTTACTCGATCGGCAGACAAGAGACCCAGTACTTC.

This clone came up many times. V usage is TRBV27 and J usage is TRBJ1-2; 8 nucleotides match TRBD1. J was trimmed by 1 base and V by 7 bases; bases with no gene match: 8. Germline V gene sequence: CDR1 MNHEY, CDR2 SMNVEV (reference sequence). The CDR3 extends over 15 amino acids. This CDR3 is CASTKDRANNYGYTF. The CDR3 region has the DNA TGTGCCAGCACCAAGGACAGGGCTAATAACTATGGCTACACCTTC.

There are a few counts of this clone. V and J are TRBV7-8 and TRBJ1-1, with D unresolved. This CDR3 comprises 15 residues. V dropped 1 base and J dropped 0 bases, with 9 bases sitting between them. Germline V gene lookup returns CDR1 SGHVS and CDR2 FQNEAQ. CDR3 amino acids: CASSLVGTMNTEAFF. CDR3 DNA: TGTGCCAGCAGCTTAGTGGGCACAATGAACACTGAAGCTTTCTTT. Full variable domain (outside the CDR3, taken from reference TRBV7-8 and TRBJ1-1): GAGVSQSPRYKVAKRGQDVALRCDPISGHVSLFWYQQALGQGPEFLTYFQNEAQLDKSGLPSDRFFAERPEGSVSTLKIQRTQQEDSAVYLCASSLVGTMNTEAFFGQGTRLTVV.

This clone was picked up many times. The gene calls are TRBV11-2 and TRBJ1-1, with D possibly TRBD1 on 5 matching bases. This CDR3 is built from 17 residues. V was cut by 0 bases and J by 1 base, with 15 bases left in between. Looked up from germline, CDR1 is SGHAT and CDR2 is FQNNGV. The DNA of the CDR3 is TGTGCCAGCAGCTTAGATCAAGGGGCGTGGAGGAACACTGAAGCTTTCTTT. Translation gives CASSLDQGAWRNTEAFF.

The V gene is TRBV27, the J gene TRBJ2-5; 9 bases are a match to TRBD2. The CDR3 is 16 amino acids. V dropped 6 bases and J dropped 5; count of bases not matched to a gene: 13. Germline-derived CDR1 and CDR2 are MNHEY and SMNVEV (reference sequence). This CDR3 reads CASSSFSGRGRETQYF. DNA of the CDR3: TGTGCCAGCAGCTCCTTTAGCGGGAGAGGTCGGGAGACCCAGTACTTC.

This CDR3 reads CASRVTQGAYYGYTF. In DNA form, the CDR3 reads TGCGCCAGCAGAGTGACCCAGGGGGCCTACTATGGCTACACCTTC. This chain uses TRBV4-1 with TRBJ1-2; TRBD1 matches at 8 bases. CDR3 length: 15 amino acids. Per germline, CDR1 MGHRA and CDR2 YSYEKL. J lost 3 bases, V lost 6 bases, and 9 bases had no gene match.

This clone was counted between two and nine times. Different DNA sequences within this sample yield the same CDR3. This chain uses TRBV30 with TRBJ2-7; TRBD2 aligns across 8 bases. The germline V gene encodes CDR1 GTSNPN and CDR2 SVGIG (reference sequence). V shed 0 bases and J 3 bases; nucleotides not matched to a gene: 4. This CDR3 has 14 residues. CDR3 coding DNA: TGTGCCTGGAGTGTAGGACTAGCTGGCTACGAGCAGTACTTC. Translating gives CAWSVGLAGYEQYF.

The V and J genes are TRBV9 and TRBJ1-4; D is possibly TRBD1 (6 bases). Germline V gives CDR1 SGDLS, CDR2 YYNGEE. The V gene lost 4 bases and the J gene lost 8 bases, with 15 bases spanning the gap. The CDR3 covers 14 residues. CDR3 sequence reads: CASSRRGAGEKLFF. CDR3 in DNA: TGTGCCAGCAGCCGTCGGGGGGCTGGAGAAAAACTGTTTTTT. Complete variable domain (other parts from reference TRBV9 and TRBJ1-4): DSGVTQTPKHLITATGQRVTLRCSPRSGDLSVYWYQQSLDQGLQFLIQYYNGEERAKGNILERFSAQQFPDLHSELNLSSLELGDSALYFCASSRRGAGEKLFFGSGTQLSVL.

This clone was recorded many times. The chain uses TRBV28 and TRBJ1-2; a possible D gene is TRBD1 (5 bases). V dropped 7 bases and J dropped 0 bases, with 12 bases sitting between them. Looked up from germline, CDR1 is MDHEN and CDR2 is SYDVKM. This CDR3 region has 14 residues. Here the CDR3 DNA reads TGTGCCAGCAACAGCGGGGCTCCTAACTATGGCTACACCTTC. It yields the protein CASNSGAPNYGYTF.

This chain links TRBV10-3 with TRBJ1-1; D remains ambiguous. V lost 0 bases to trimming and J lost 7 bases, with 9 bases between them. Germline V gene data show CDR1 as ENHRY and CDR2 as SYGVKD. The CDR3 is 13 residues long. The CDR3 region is CAISESGWGEAFF. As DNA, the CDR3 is TGTGCCATCAGTGAGTCGGGATGGGGTGAAGCTTTCTTT.

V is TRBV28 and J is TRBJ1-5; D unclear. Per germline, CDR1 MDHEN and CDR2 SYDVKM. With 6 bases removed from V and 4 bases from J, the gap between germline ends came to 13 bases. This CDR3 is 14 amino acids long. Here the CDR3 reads CASSLIQINQPQHF. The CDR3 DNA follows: TGTGCCAGCAGCTTGATTCAGATTAATCAGCCCCAGCATTTT.

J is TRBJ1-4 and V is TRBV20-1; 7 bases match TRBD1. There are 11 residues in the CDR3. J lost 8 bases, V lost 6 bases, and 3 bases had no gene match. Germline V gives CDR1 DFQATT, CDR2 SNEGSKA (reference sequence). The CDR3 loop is CSARGWEKLFF. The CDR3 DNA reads TGCAGTGCCAGGGGGTGGGAAAAACTGTTTTTT.